The source of this TCR beta chain is a study of T cell changes during pregnancy in multiple sclerosis. As concerns this clone: Different DNA sequences within this sample yield the same CDR3.

Measured with immunoSEQ multiplex PCR; TCRdb has only the in-frame clones, and not every one. The sample has roughly 60,000 clones; 96% are singletons. The J segment lost 4 bases and the V segment lost 3 bases, leaving 3 bases of the junction unmatched. The CDR3 runs to 15 residues. Germline CDR1 is LGHNA and CDR2 is YSLEER. The TCR sequence derives from a female donor with multiple sclerosis, enrolled in a pregnancy study. The chain employs TRBV4-3 and TRBJ2-7; 13 positions agree with TRBD2. Sequenced material: CD8+ T cells from peripheral blood mononuclear cells, taken after pregnancy. This CDR3 is CASSQGLAGLYEQYF. The CDR3 DNA sequence: TGCGCCAGCAGCCAGGGACTAGCGGGACTATACGAGCAGTACTTC.